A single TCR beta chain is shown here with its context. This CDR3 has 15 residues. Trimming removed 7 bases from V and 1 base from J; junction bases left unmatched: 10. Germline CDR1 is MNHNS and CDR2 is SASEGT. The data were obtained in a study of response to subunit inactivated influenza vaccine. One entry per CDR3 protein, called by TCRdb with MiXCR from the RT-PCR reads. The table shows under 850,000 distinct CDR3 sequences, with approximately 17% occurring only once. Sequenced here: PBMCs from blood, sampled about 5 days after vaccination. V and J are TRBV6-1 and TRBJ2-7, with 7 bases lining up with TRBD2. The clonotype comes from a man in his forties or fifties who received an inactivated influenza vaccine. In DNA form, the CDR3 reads TGTGCCAGCACCACCCGGGGGGAGGGGTCCTACGAGCAGTACTTC. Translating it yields CASTTRGEGSYEQYF.